The 26 T cell receptor beta chains below were found in one sample sequenced in a study of CD8 T cells in Susac syndrome. Random hexamers primed reverse transcription of about 0.45 to 1 ug RNA. A single record per CDR3 protein comes from TCRdb applying MiXCR to the immunoSEQ multiplex PCR reads. The sample yields over 150,000 distinct CDR3 sequences, roughly 92% seen once. The specimen sequenced was CD4+ T cells from PBMCs. All receptors come from a human donor with multiple sclerosis.

The rearrangement links TRBV19 to TRBJ1-4; TRBD1 agrees at 8 bases. From germline, CDR1 is LNHDA and CDR2 SQIVND (reference sequence). V trimming: 4 bases; J trimming: 5 bases; junction bases outside the gene matches: 18. CDR3 length: 19 amino acids. Here the CDR3 DNA reads TGTGCCAGTAGTAAGTCTACATCCTTAGCAGGGGGCAGGAATGAAAAACTGTTTTTT. Amino acids: CASSKSTSLAGGRNEKLFF.

This chain connects TRBV28 to TRBJ2-1; 8 bases agree with TRBD1. The CDR3 has 15 amino acids. Germline loops: CDR1 MDHEN, CDR2 SYDVKM. V dropped 8 bases and J dropped 5; count of bases not matched to a gene: 11. The CDR3: CASLGAGQVDNEQFF. DNA for the CDR3: TGTGCCAGCTTAGGGGCGGGACAGGTAGACAATGAGCAGTTCTTC. Variable domain in full (rest from reference TRBV28 and TRBJ2-1): DVKVTQSSRYLVKRTGEKVFLECVQDMDHENMFWYRQDPGLGLRLIYFSYDVKMKEKGDIPEGYSVSREKKERFSLILESASTNQTSMYLCASLGAGQVDNEQFFGPGTRLTVL.

In DNA form, the CDR3 reads TGTGCCAGCAGCCAGCTGGGACTAGCGGACTACACCGGGGAGCTGTTTTTT. It specifies CASSQLGLADYTGELFF. The V and J genes are TRBV4-2 and TRBJ2-2; TRBD2 agrees at 11 bases. Germline V gene sequence: CDR1 LGHNA, CDR2 YNFKEQ. Trimming cost V 3 bases and J 3 bases; bases outside gene matches: 6. The CDR3 runs 17 residues.

The rearrangement links TRBV14 to TRBJ2-2, with D uncertain. The V end lost 1 base, the J end lost 7 bases, and 13 bases lay between the germline ends. This CDR3 has 15 amino acids. CDR1 is SGHDN and CDR2 is FVKESK in the germline V gene. CDR3 loop: CASSQGWTRNGELFF. DNA of the CDR3: TGTGCCAGCAGCCAAGGCTGGACGAGAAACGGGGAGCTGTTTTTT.

This chain uses TRBV5-1 with TRBJ1-1; 9 bases map to TRBD1. The CDR3 contains 14 residues. Germline-derived CDR1 and CDR2 are SGHRS and YFSETQ. With 6 bases clipped from V and 5 bases from J, the junction kept 8 bases outside the gene matches. Here the CDR3 reads CASNEDRGNTEAFF. The CDR3 DNA reads TGCGCCAGCAATGAGGACAGGGGTAATACTGAAGCTTTCTTT.

The rearrangement joins TRBV15 to TRBJ1-1; D is unresolved. This CDR3 is 13 amino acids long. The germline CDR1 and CDR2 sequences are LNHNV and YYDKDF (reference sequence). V was cut by 3 bases and J by 0 bases, with 5 bases left in between. The CDR3 DNA is TGTGCCACCAGCAGTCTCATGAACACTGAAGCTTTCTTT. This translates into CATSSLMNTEAFF.

This chain joins TRBV24-1 and TRBJ2-3; D unresolved. The CDR3 loop spans 16 amino acids. Germline values: CDR1 KGHDR, CDR2 SFDVKD. The V end was cut by 1 base, the J end by 2 bases, with 12 bases between. The CDR3: CATSDLRGVPTDTQYF. The CDR3 DNA follows: TGTGCCACCAGTGATTTACGTGGGGTTCCCACAGATACGCAGTATTTT.

The chain employs TRBV20-1 and TRBJ1-5, with D perhaps matching TRBD1 (5 bases). This CDR3 comprises 13 residues. The germline V and J ends were trimmed by 4 bases and 6 bases, with 13 bases remaining between them. CDR1 and CDR2 (germline): DFQATT, SNEGSKA (reference sequence). CDR3 region: CSATGRGVQPQHF. CDR3 nucleotides: TGCAGTGCTACCGGGAGGGGAGTTCAGCCCCAGCATTTT.

The CDR3 loop reads CASTNSGANVLTF. For the CDR3, the DNA is TGTGCCAGCACCAACTCTGGGGCCAACGTCCTGACTTTC. The chain couples TRBV28 to TRBJ2-6; no reliable D call. Germline V lookup: CDR1 MDHEN, CDR2 SYDVKM. V was clipped by 7 bases and J by 0 bases, with 4 bases between them. The CDR3 is made up of 13 amino acids.

The chain links TRBV5-1 to TRBJ2-5; TRBD1 matches at 7 bases. The V and J ends lost 4 bases and 4 bases, in that order; junction bases with no gene match: 7. This CDR3 region has 14 residues. CDR1 and CDR2 (germline): SGHRS, YFSETQ. CDR3 region: CASSPGQPVETQYF. Written as DNA, the CDR3 is TGCGCCAGCAGCCCGGGACAGCCAGTAGAGACCCAGTACTTC.

V usage is TRBV14 and J usage is TRBJ2-3; no clear D. Trimming removed 4 bases from V and 7 bases from J, with 6 bases in between. The CDR3 is 11 residues long. Germline CDR1 is SGHDN and CDR2 is FVKESK. The CDR3 loop reads CASSLLNTQYF. CDR3 nucleotide sequence: TGTGCCAGCAGCCTGTTAAATACGCAGTATTTT.

The rearrangement joins TRBV30 to TRBJ2-1, with D perhaps TRBD1 (6 bases). V lost 5 bases and J 12 bases, leaving 14 bases between the germline ends. Looked up from germline, CDR1 is GTSNPN and CDR2 is SVGIG (reference sequence). The CDR3 covers 11 residues. The CDR3 DNA sequence: TGTGCCTGGGATGATCTACAGGGGCAGTTCTTC. Translating gives CAWDDLQGQFF.

V and J are TRBV11-2 and TRBJ2-4; 8 bases match TRBD1. This CDR3 comprises 15 residues. The V gene's germline CDR1 is SGHAT and CDR2 FQNNGV. Trimming took 7 bases from V and 4 from J; bases not matched to a gene: 9. The CDR3 DNA reads as TGTGCCAGCACCTCCTGGGGACAGGTTAAAAACATTCAGTACTTC. It is translated as CASTSWGQVKNIQYF.

V and J are TRBV14 and TRBJ2-2, with no clear D. The CDR3 has 17 residues. The germline CDR1 and CDR2 sequences are SGHDN and FVKESK. V was shortened by 2 bases and J by 3 bases, with 16 bases between the two germline ends. The CDR3 spells CASSQLVRWQDTGELFF. The CDR3, as DNA: TGTGCCAGCAGCCAATTGGTTCGATGGCAAGACACCGGGGAGCTGTTTTTT.

The chain uses TRBV30 and TRBJ1-5; perhaps TRBD1 as D (6 bases). The CDR3 runs 14 residues. The germline V gene encodes CDR1 GTSNPN and CDR2 SVGIG (reference sequence). V shed 1 base and J shed 10 bases, with 17 bases lying between them. CDR3: CAWSGRWGRLPQHF. The CDR3 DNA follows: TGTGCCTGGAGTGGCCGATGGGGGCGCCTTCCCCAGCATTTT.

The J gene is TRBJ1-2, the V gene TRBV5-1, with D tentatively TRBD1 (5 bases). V lost 0 bases to trimming and J lost 4 bases, with 16 bases between them. Germline CDR1 reads SGHRS; CDR2 reads YFSETQ. The CDR3 covers 16 residues. CDR3 sequence: CASSLAPGESGYGYTF. The CDR3 region has the DNA TGCGCCAGCAGCTTGGCCCCGGGGGAATCGGGCTATGGCTACACCTTC.

V and J are TRBV6-2 or TRBV6-3 and TRBJ2-1; 9 nucleotides match TRBD1. CDR1 MNHEY and CDR2 SVGEGT come from the germline V gene. The CDR3 loop spans 15 amino acids. The junction had 9 bases not matched to a gene; V was cut back by 5 bases and J by 7 bases. DNA for the CDR3: TGTGCCAGCAGTCCAGGGACAGGGAGAGGGAATGAGCAGTTCTTC. Its translation is CASSPGTGRGNEQFF.

The CDR3: CASSYSTGGDYGYTF. The CDR3 DNA reads as TGTGCCAGCAGTTACTCGACAGGGGGTGACTATGGCTACACCTTC. The chain has TRBV6-5 and TRBJ1-2; TRBD1 matches 9 bases. CDR1 is MNHEY, CDR2 SVGAGI, per germline. The length of the CDR3 is 15 residues. Trimming cost V 0 bases and J 3 bases; bases outside gene matches: 2.

This sequence joins TRBV9 and TRBJ2-1; 11 bases align to TRBD2. Germline CDR1 reads SGDLS; CDR2 reads YYNGEE. The CDR3 is 19 residues long. Trimming removed 0 bases from V and 0 bases from J; junction bases left unmatched: 8. The CDR3 region has the DNA TGTGCCAGCAGCGTAGGTCTAGCGGGGGGCCCGAGCTCCTACAATGAGCAGTTCTTC. Amino acids: CASSVGLAGGPSSYNEQFF.

The CDR3 loop is CASSLDPGQNIQYF. Here the CDR3 DNA reads TGTGCCAGCAGTTTAGATCCGGGACAAAACATTCAGTACTTC. The genes are TRBV28 and TRBJ2-4; D is perhaps TRBD1 or TRBD2 (5 bases each). Germline V CDR1 and CDR2: MDHEN, SYDVKM. The V gene lost 2 bases and the J gene lost 5 bases, with 10 bases spanning the gap. The CDR3 totals 14 residues.

The chain couples TRBV30 to TRBJ2-5; 10 nucleotides align to TRBD2. Germline V gene sequence: CDR1 GTSNPN, CDR2 SVGIG (reference sequence). V lost 3 bases to trimming and J lost 7 bases; unmatched junction nucleotides: 8. The CDR3 is 14 amino acids. The CDR3 is CAWRLAGTIGTQYF. The CDR3, as DNA: TGTGCCTGGAGACTAGCGGGGACGATTGGGACCCAGTACTTC.

The V call is TRBV18, the J call TRBJ2-7; 12 bases map to TRBD1. In germline, CDR1 is KGHSH, CDR2 LQKENI. The trim removed 2 bases at V and 5 bases at J, leaving 13 bases unmatched. The CDR3 is made up of 18 amino acids. CDR3 sequence (DNA): TGTGCCAGCTCACCAACAGGAGGCGGGACAGGGGGCTGGAACGAGCAGTACTTC. Protein sequence: CASSPTGGGTGGWNEQYF. The full variable domain, completed using reference TRBV18 and TRBJ2-7, is NAGVMQNPRHLVRRRGQEARLRCSPMKGHSHVYWYRQLPEEGLKFMVYLQKENIIDESGMPKERFSAEFPKEGPSILRIQQVVRGDSAAYFCASSPTGGGTGGWNEQYFGPGTRLTVT.

The chain recombines TRBV30 with TRBJ1-1; no reliable D call. The CDR3 runs to 11 residues. V lost 7 bases, J lost 3 bases, and 9 bases lay in between. Germline V gene sequence: CDR1 GTSNPN, CDR2 SVGIG (reference sequence). The CDR3 nucleotides read TGTGCCTCCCGGCGAGACACTGAAGCTTTCTTT. It yields the protein CASRRDTEAFF. Supplemented by reference TRBV30 and TRBJ1-1, the full variable domain reads SQTIHQWPATLVQPVGSPLSLECTVEGTSNPNLYWYRQAAGRGLQLLFYSVGIGQISSEVPQNLSASRPQDRQFILSSKKLLLSDSGFYLCASRRDTEAFFGQGTRLTVV.

The chain joins TRBV10-3 to TRBJ2-3, with D tentatively TRBD2 (6 bases). The CDR3 spans 15 residues. Germline V gives CDR1 ENHRY, CDR2 SYGVKD. V shed 2 bases and J shed 2 bases, with 11 bases lying between them. CDR3 DNA: TGTGCCATCAGTGAGAGTAGCGGCAACACAGATACGCAGTATTTT. Translation: CAISESSGNTDTQYF.

The chain has TRBV18 and TRBJ1-4, with D unclear. Looked up from germline, CDR1 is KGHSH and CDR2 is LQKENI. V was clipped by 3 bases and J by 3 bases, with 14 bases between them. This CDR3 has 16 amino acids. The CDR3 DNA sequence: TGTGCCAGCTCACCTCGTCAGATGGCGGCTAATGAAAAACTGTTTTTT. Translating gives CASSPRQMAANEKLFF.

The V call is TRBV12-3 or TRBV12-4, the J call TRBJ2-2; 7 nucleotides align to TRBD2. After removal of 6 bases from V and 7 bases from J, the junction contained 17 bases not matched to a gene. The CDR3 runs to 17 residues. Here the CDR3 reads CASRPRSAGATGGELFF. The CDR3 DNA follows: TGTGCCAGCAGACCCCGGAGTGCGGGAGCAACGGGCGGGGAGCTGTTTTTT.